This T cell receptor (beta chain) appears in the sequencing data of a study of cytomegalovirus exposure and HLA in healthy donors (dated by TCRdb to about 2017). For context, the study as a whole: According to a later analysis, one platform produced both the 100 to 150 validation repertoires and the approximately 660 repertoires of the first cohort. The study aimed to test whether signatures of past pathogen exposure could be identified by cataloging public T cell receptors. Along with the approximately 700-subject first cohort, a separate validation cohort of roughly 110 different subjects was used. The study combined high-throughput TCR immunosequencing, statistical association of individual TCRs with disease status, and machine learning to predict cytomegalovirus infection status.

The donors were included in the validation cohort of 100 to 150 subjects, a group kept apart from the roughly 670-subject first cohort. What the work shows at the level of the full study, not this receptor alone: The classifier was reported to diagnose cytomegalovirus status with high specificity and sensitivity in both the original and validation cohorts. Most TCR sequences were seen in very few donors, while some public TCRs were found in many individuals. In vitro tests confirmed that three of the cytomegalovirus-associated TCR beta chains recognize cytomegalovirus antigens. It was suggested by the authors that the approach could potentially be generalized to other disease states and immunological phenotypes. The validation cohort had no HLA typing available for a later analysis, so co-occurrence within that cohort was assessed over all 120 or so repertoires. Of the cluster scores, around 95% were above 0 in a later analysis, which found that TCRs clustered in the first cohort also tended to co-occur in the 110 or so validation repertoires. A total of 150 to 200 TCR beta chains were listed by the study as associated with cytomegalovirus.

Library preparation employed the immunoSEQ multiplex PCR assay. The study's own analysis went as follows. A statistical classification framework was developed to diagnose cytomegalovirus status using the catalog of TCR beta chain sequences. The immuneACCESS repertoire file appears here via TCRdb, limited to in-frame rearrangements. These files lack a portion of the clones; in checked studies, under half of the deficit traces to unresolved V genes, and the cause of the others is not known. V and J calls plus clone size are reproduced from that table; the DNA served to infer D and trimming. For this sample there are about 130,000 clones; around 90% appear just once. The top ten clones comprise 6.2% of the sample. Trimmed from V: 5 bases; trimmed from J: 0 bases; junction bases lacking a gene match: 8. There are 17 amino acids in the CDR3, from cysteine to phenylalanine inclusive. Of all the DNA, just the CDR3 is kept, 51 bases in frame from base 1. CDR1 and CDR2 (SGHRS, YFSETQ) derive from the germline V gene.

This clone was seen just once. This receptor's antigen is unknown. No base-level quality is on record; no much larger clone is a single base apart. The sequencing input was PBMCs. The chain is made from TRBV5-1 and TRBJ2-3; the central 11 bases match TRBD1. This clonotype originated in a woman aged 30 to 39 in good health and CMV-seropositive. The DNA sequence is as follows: TGCGCCAGCAGGGGGACAGGGGGGATCACTAGCACAGATACGCAGTATTTT. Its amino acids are CASRGTGGITSTDTQYF.